This T cell receptor (beta chain) comes out of a study of T cells in Graves' hyperthyroidism and ophthalmopathy. The wider study: It was at initial diagnosis, before any treatment, that peripheral blood was collected.

Exclusion criteria comprised uncontrolled infection, other autoimmune disease, pregnancy or lactation. Source material for PBMCs was around 10 ml fresh peripheral blood. TCR beta CDR3 regions were amplified from RNA transcripts. Initially, a first-round RT-PCR of the TCR CDR3 employed the HTBI primer set. TCRdb itself ran the multiplex PCR reads through MiXCR, one entry per CDR3 protein. The sample has some 360,000 distinct CDR3 sequences, around 14% seen once; the top ten hold more than 9.5%. Germline V gene sequence: CDR1 LGHDT, CDR2 YNNKEL (reference sequence). There are 13 residues in the CDR3. Deletions cut 9 bases from V and 4 bases from J, with 14 bases between. This clonotype occurred many times.

The chain recombines TRBV3-1 with TRBJ2-3; D perhaps matches TRBD1 (6 bases). This clonotype was obtained from a woman in her sixties with Graves' hyperthyroidism. Sequences were obtained from blood. CDR3 sequence reads: CASGPRGPDTQYF. As DNA, the CDR3 is TGTGCCAGTGGGCCCAGGGGACCAGATACGCAGTATTTT.